The clone carrying this T cell receptor beta chain came up a few times. The antigen remains unidentified. This entry is derived from a study of cytomegalovirus exposure and HLA in healthy donors. V shed 1 base and J shed 0 bases, with 10 bases lying between them. Germline V gene data show CDR1 as LNHDA and CDR2 as SQIVND (reference sequence). The CDR3 is made up of 16 amino acids. PCR employed 60 Vbeta and 13 Jbeta primers. Libraries were prepared by immunoSEQ multiplex PCR; TCRdb keeps only in-frame clonotypes and omits some of them. The sample has about 190,000 clones, about four fifths seen once. The donors (healthy individuals) were bone marrow donors. Study results and limitations: Later on, an analysis showed TCR association rates differing by HLA locus, with DRB1 the most and HLA-C the fewest. Among donors in an Asian-associated ancestry cluster, a later analysis reportedly found fewer N-insertions than the roughly 670-donor mean.

This receptor was identified in a young man in good health and CMV-seropositive. The chain couples TRBV19 to TRBJ1-5; D unclear. Source material: PBMCs. The CDR3 bases are TGTGCCAGTAGTATAGTGGCAGTAACTAGCAATCAGCCCCAGCATTTT. Its protein is CASSIVAVTSNQPQHF.